Below are 30 T cell receptor beta chains sequenced from a single sample in a study of CD8+ T cells in alopecia areata. Sequencing used cDNA as its template, made by extracting RNA and reverse transcribing it. Assay used: immunoSEQ multiplex PCR; TCRdb lists only in-frame clones, some missing. The sample holds around 34,000 clones, approximately 58% seen once. Sequencing was carried out using NKG2D-high CD8+ T cells sorted from blood. All receptors derive from a human donor with alopecia areata.

For the CDR3, the DNA is TGCGCCAGCAGTGTCGGAAGCAATGAGCAGTTCTTC. Encoded protein: CASSVGSNEQFF. The chain carries TRBV10-1 and TRBJ2-1; D ambiguous. CDR3 length equals 12 residues. The germline V gene encodes CDR1 WNHNN and CDR2 SYGVQD (reference sequence). V was cut by 4 bases and J by 6 bases, with 7 bases left in between.

V gene TRBV4-2 combines with J gene TRBJ2-7; 7 bases map to TRBD2. Losses at the gene ends were 1 base for V and 4 bases for J; bases not matched to a gene: 16. The CDR3 contains 18 residues. The germline gives CDR1 LGHNA, CDR2 YNFKEQ. In DNA, the CDR3 is TGTGCCAGCAGCCAAGTGATTCGAGGGGAGGGCTTCGGGTACGAGCAGTACTTC. Amino acid sequence: CASSQVIRGEGFGYEQYF.

The rearrangement joins TRBV5-1 to TRBJ2-5, with D hard to call. TRBJ2-7 explains the end of the DNA better; the J call may be wrong. The CDR3 length is 14 residues. The germline V gene has CDR1 SGHRS and CDR2 YFSETQ. CDR3 sequence reads: CASSPDGNPYEQYF. CDR3 nucleotides: TGCGCCAGCAGCCCGGACGGTAATCCCTACGAGCAGTACTTC.

This clone was seen more than once but under ten times. J is TRBJ1-2 and V is TRBV30; 12 bases map to TRBD1. V shed 4 bases, J shed 4 bases, and the junction held 4 bases outside the gene matches. The CDR3 has 14 amino acids. The germline CDR1 and CDR2 sequences are GTSNPN and SVGIG (reference sequence). The CDR3 coding sequence is TGTGCCTGGACCGGGACAGGGGGCGCCTATGGCTACACCTTC. It translates to CAWTGTGGAYGYTF.

J is TRBJ2-7 and V is TRBV7-9; TRBD2 matches at 15 bases. Germline CDR1 reads SEHNR; CDR2 reads FQNEAQ (reference sequence). Trimming cost V 5 bases and J 2 bases; bases outside gene matches: 4. The CDR3 extends over 16 amino acids. Here the CDR3 reads CASSEGLAGGAYEQYF. CDR3 sequence (DNA): TGTGCCAGCAGCGAGGGACTAGCGGGAGGAGCCTACGAGCAGTACTTC.

V usage is TRBV7-8 and J usage is TRBJ2-5, with D unclear. The germline CDR1 and CDR2 sequences are SGHVS and FQNEAQ. V gave up 5 bases and J gave up 10 bases, with 11 bases separating them. The CDR3 loop spans 11 amino acids. CDR3 amino acids: CASSPNINQYF. As DNA, the CDR3 is TGTGCCAGCAGCCCCAACATCAACCAGTACTTC. Together with reference TRBV7-8 and TRBJ2-5, the CDR3 gives the full variable domain: GAGVSQSPRYKVAKRGQDVALRCDPISGHVSLFWYQQALGQGPEFLTYFQNEAQLDKSGLPSDRFFAERPEGSVSTLKIQRTQQEDSAVYLCASSPNINQYFGPGTRLLVL.

This clone is a singleton in its sample. The rearrangement joins TRBV7-9 to TRBJ1-2, with 9 bases fitting TRBD1. CDR3 length: 18 residues. With 5 bases clipped from V and 4 bases from J, the junction kept 17 bases outside the gene matches. The germline V gene encodes CDR1 SEHNR and CDR2 FQNEAQ (reference sequence). CDR3 DNA: TGTGCCAGCAGCCCCCTGACAGGGGGATTCCTTGTGGGCTATGGCTACACCTTC. Translating gives CASSPLTGGFLVGYGYTF. Using reference TRBV7-9 and TRBJ1-2 for the parts outside the CDR3, the full variable domain is DTGVSQNPRHKITKRGQNVTFRCDPISEHNRLYWYRQTLGQGPEFLTYFQNEAQLEKSRLLSDRFSAERPKGSFSTLEIQRTEQGDSAMYLCASSPLTGGFLVGYGYTFGSGTRLTVV.

The rearrangement joins TRBV29-1 to TRBJ1-1; 7 bases match TRBD1. CDR1 is SQVTM and CDR2 is ANQGSEA in the germline V gene. V gave up 8 bases and J gave up 2 bases; unmatched junction bases: 8. CDR3 length: 13 amino acids. CDR3 sequence reads: CSPRDRENTEAFF. CDR3 DNA sequence: TGCAGCCCGAGGGACAGAGAAAACACTGAAGCTTTCTTT.

This chain joins TRBV2 and TRBJ1-2, with D perhaps TRBD1 (5 bases). Between the trimmed V and J ends, which lost 8 bases and 6 bases, there was a span of 7 bases. Germline V lookup: CDR1 SNHLY, CDR2 FYNNEI. The CDR3 runs to 10 residues. CDR3 residues: CASGGNGYTF. CDR3 in DNA: TGTGCCAGCGGGGGGAATGGCTACACCTTC.

In DNA form, the CDR3 reads TGTGCCAGCAGTACTCTCCTCTACGAGCAGTACTTC. It yields the protein CASSTLLYEQYF. The chain recombines TRBV6-6 with TRBJ2-7, with no clear D. Germline V CDR1 and CDR2: MNHNY, SVGAGI (reference sequence). Trimming took 5 bases from V and 3 from J, leaving 8 bases between them. This CDR3 has 12 amino acids.

The chain carries TRBV29-1 and TRBJ2-7; 7 bases are shared with TRBD1. The CDR3 consists of 14 residues. The ends lost 3 bases at V and 0 bases at J; junction bases unmatched: 5. Germline CDR1 SQVTM, CDR2 ANQGSEA. Here the CDR3 reads CSVETTGSSYEQYF. In DNA form, the CDR3 reads TGCAGCGTTGAGACGACAGGGAGCTCCTACGAGCAGTACTTC.

The chain combines TRBV2 with TRBJ2-1; a weak D match, TRBD2 (6 bases). V dropped 7 bases and J dropped 10 bases, with 17 bases sitting between them. The CDR3 totals 13 residues. Germline V gene sequence: CDR1 SNHLY, CDR2 FYNNEI. The chain's CDR3 is CASITPLGGEQFF. CDR3 sequence (DNA): TGTGCCAGCATAACCCCCCTTGGGGGGGAGCAGTTCTTC.

This sequence joins TRBV19 and TRBJ2-3, with TRBD2 matching 7 bases. Per the germline V gene, CDR1 is LNHDA and CDR2 is SQIVND (reference sequence). The CDR3 has 15 amino acids. The junction had 8 bases not matched to a gene; V was cut back by 3 bases and J by 5 bases. The CDR3 spells CASSIYGSGQDTQYF. Here the CDR3 DNA reads TGTGCCAGTAGTATTTATGGTAGCGGGCAAGATACGCAGTATTTT.

This chain joins TRBV4-1 and TRBJ2-1; the match to TRBD1 covers 8 bases. In germline, CDR1 is MGHRA, CDR2 YSYEKL. The CDR3 has 15 residues. Trimming at V came to 4 bases and at J to 5 bases, leaving 7 bases not matched to a gene. Written as DNA, the CDR3 is TGCGCCAGCAGCCCGAACAGGGGGGCCAACAATGAGCAGTTCTTC. Translation gives CASSPNRGANNEQFF.

J is TRBJ2-7 and V is TRBV7-9, with 8 bases matching TRBD1. The CDR3 runs 15 residues. Losses at the gene ends were 0 bases for V and 5 bases for J; bases not matched to a gene: 6. Germline V gene lookup returns CDR1 SEHNR and CDR2 FQNEAQ (reference sequence). CDR3 DNA: TGTGCCAGCAGCTTAGCGGTACAGGGGGAAGACGAGCAGTACTTC. Translating it yields CASSLAVQGEDEQYF.

The chain employs TRBV12-5 and TRBJ2-3; D is undetermined. The V gene lost 0 bases and the J gene lost 1 base, with 11 bases spanning the gap. Germline V gene sequence: CDR1 LGHNT, CDR2 FRNRAP. The CDR3 totals 16 residues. The CDR3 sequence: CASGLVEGSRTDTQYF. CDR3 in DNA: TGTGCTAGTGGTTTGGTAGAAGGGTCCCGCACAGATACGCAGTATTTT.

In its sample, this clone was seen a few times. The chain combines TRBV7-9 with TRBJ1-3; 7 positions match TRBD1. This CDR3 has 16 residues. Germline assignment: CDR1 SEHNR and CDR2 FQNEAQ (reference sequence). V shed 5 bases, J shed 0 bases, and the junction held 7 bases outside the gene matches. The CDR3 coding sequence is TGTGCCAGCAGCCAACGGACAGGATTCTCTGGAAACACCATATATTTT. Protein: CASSQRTGFSGNTIYF.

The chain employs TRBV28 and TRBJ1-5; 7 nucleotides line up with TRBD1. This CDR3 contains 14 residues. The V and J ends lost 4 bases and 7 bases, in that order; junction bases with no gene match: 7. Germline values: CDR1 MDHEN, CDR2 SYDVKM. The CDR3 sequence is CASSSTGIGQPQHF. The CDR3, as DNA: TGTGCCAGCAGTTCGACAGGGATAGGACAGCCCCAGCATTTT.

This chain links TRBV6-5 with TRBJ2-1; TRBD2 matches 8 bases. The CDR3 contains 14 residues. V lost 6 bases, J lost 9 bases, and 10 bases stayed unmatched. Germline CDR1 reads MNHEY; CDR2 reads SVGAGI. Here the CDR3 reads CASRQRGGLGEQFF. The CDR3 DNA reads as TGTGCCAGCAGACAACGGGGGGGCCTGGGTGAGCAGTTCTTC.

This chain joins TRBV23-1 and TRBJ1-2; D possibly corresponds to TRBD1 (6 bases). TRBV23-1 has ORF status, its function being uncertain. The CDR3 sequence is 15 residues long. The V gene lost 4 bases and the J gene lost 0 bases, with 12 bases spanning the gap. CDR3 coding DNA: TGCGCCAGCAGTCCTGAGAGGGGGGCTAACTATGGCTACACCTTC. Protein: CASSPERGANYGYTF.

This rearrangement joins TRBV15 to TRBJ2-1; possibly TRBD2 for D (5 bases). Germline V gene data show CDR1 as LNHNV and CDR2 as YYDKDF (reference sequence). V was pared by 3 bases and J by 9 bases, with 18 bases between. This CDR3 contains 15 residues. The CDR3 here is CATSRERFHNGEQFF. The DNA for the CDR3 is TGTGCCACCAGCAGGGAGCGGTTCCACAATGGTGAGCAGTTCTTC.

The chain is built from TRBV5-1 and TRBJ2-5, with TRBD2 matching over 8 bases. V shed 4 bases and J 0 bases; nucleotides not matched to a gene: 5. Germline V CDR1 and CDR2: SGHRS, YFSETQ. The CDR3 is 15 residues long. In DNA, the CDR3 is TGCGCCAGCAGCCTTAGCGGGGCGAACCAAGAGACCCAGTACTTC. Its protein product is CASSLSGANQETQYF.

This clone was recorded once. The chain is built from TRBV4-3 and TRBJ2-5; D uncertain. This CDR3 contains 14 residues. The germline V and J ends were trimmed by 3 bases and 3 bases, with 11 bases remaining between them. Germline CDR1 is LGHNA and CDR2 is YSLEER. The CDR3 coding sequence is TGCGCCAGCAGCCACCCCGGCTCCGAAGAGACCCAGTACTTC. Translation: CASSHPGSEETQYF.

This clone came up a few times. The V call is TRBV29-1, the J call TRBJ2-7; a possible D gene is TRBD2 (6 bases). Trimming pared 6 bases from V and 0 bases from J, leaving 12 bases between. Germline lookup yields CDR1 SQVTM and CDR2 ANQGSEA. The length of the CDR3 is 13 residues. The CDR3 protein is CSVRGGTSYEQYF. CDR3 nucleotides: TGCAGCGTCCGTGGGGGGACCTCCTACGAGCAGTACTTC.

The genes are TRBV28 and TRBJ2-3; TRBD2 is a possible D gene (6 bases). The germline V gene has CDR1 MDHEN and CDR2 SYDVKM. The CDR3 is made up of 16 amino acids. Trimming took off 4 bases at V and 0 bases at J, with 14 bases between the two ends. The CDR3 region has the DNA TGTGCCAGCAGTTCAGGGCTGCTAGCGAGCACAGATACGCAGTATTTT. The encoded protein is CASSSGLLASTDTQYF.

A few counts support this clone. CDR3 in amino acids: CASSLSTSGNYNEQFF. DNA for the CDR3: TGTGCCAGCAGCCTAAGCACTAGCGGCAACTACAATGAGCAGTTCTTC. This chain uses TRBV7-9 with TRBJ2-1; 8 bases fit TRBD2. After removal of 5 bases from V and 3 bases from J, the junction contained 9 bases not matched to a gene. The CDR3 covers 16 residues. Per the germline V gene, CDR1 is SEHNR and CDR2 is FQNEAQ (reference sequence).

The rearrangement uses TRBV7-2 and TRBJ2-3; D possibly corresponds to TRBD2 (5 bases). This CDR3 has 12 amino acids. Germline loops: CDR1 SGHTA, CDR2 FQGNSA. The V and J ends lost 4 bases and 4 bases respectively, with 6 bases between them. This chain's CDR3 is CASSSGADTQYF. The CDR3 DNA follows: TGTGCCAGCAGCTCCGGGGCAGATACGCAGTATTTT. Variable domain in full (rest from reference TRBV7-2 and TRBJ2-3): GAGVSQSPSNKVTEKGKDVELRCDPISGHTALYWYRQSLGQGLEFLIYFQGNSAPDKSGLPSDRFSAERTGGSVSTLTIQRTQQEDSAVYLCASSSGADTQYFGPGTRLTVL.

This clone has a count of ten or more. V is TRBV28 and J is TRBJ2-1; 14 nucleotides line up with TRBD2. V lost 7 bases to trimming and J lost 6 bases; unmatched junction nucleotides: 17. The CDR3 length is 19 residues. The germline CDR1 and CDR2 sequences are MDHEN and SYDVKM. For the CDR3, the DNA is TGTGCCAGCACCCGCCTGGGTCGGACTAGCGGGAGGAGGTCCAATGAGCAGTTCTTC. Translation: CASTRLGRTSGRRSNEQFF.

V is TRBV19 and J is TRBJ1-5; no reliable D call. The CDR3 is made up of 14 amino acids. Germline CDR1 reads LNHDA; CDR2 reads SQIVND (reference sequence). Trimming shortened V by 3 bases and J by 7 bases, and 13 bases separated the two germline ends. The CDR3 coding sequence is TGTGCCAGTAGTATTGGGTTGGGTGGGCAGCCCCAGCATTTT. Translated: CASSIGLGGQPQHF.

This clone was seen a few times. The chain joins TRBV28 to TRBJ2-7, with 7 nucleotides matching TRBD2. Germline lookup yields CDR1 MDHEN and CDR2 SYDVKM. J gave up 3 bases and V 6 bases, and 5 bases lay outside the gene matches. This CDR3 comprises 13 residues. The CDR3, as DNA: TGTGCCAGCAGGGTGACTAGCCGCTACGAGCAGTACTTC. Translated, it gives CASRVTSRYEQYF.